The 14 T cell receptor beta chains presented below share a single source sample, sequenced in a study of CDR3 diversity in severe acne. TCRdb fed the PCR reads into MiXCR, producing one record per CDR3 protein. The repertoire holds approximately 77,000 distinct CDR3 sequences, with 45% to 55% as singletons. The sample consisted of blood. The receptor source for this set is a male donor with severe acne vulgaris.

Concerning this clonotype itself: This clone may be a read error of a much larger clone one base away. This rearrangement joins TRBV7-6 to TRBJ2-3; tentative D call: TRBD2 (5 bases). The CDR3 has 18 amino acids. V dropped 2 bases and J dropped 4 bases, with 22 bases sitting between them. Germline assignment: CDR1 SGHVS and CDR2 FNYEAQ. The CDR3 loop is CASSLIPSNGIPSDTQYF. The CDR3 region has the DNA TGTGCCAGCAGCTTAATTCCGAGTAACGGGATACCCTCAGATACGCAGTATTTT.

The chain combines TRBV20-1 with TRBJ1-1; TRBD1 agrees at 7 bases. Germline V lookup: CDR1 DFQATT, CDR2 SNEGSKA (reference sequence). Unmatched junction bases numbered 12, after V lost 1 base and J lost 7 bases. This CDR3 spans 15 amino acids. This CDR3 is CSARAQGGSFFEAFF. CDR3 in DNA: TGCAGTGCTAGAGCTCAGGGGGGCAGTTTTTTTGAAGCTTTCTTT.

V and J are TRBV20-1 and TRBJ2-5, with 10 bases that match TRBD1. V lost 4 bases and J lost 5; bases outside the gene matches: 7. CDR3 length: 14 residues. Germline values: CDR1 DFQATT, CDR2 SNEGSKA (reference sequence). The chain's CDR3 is CSAKRTGGPETQYF. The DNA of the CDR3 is TGCAGTGCTAAAAGGACAGGGGGGCCGGAGACCCAGTACTTC.

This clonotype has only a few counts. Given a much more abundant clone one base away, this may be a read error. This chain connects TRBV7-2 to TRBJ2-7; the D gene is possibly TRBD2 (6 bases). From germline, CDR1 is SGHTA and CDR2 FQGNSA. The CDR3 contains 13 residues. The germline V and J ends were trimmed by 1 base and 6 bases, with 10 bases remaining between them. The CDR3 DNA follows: TGTGCCAGCAGCTTAGGGTATAGCGGCGAGCAGTACTTC. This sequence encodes CASSLGYSGEQYF.

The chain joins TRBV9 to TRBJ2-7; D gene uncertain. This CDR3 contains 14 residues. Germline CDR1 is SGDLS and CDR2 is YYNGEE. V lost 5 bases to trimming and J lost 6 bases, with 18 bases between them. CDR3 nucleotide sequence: TGTGCCAGCAGTGATTCGGTTGGTAGCAGCGAGCAGTACTTC. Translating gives CASSDSVGSSEQYF.

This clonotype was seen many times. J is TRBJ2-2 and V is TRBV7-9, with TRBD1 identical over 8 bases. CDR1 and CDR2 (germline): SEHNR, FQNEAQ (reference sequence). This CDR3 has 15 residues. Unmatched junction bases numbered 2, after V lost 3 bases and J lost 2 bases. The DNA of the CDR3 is TGTGCCAGCAGCTTTGACAGGGGCAACACCGGGGAGCTGTTTTTT. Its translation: CASSFDRGNTGELFF. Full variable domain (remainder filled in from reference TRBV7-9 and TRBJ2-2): DTGVSQNPRHKITKRGQNVTFRCDPISEHNRLYWYRQTLGQGPEFLTYFQNEAQLEKSRLLSDRFSAERPKGSFSTLEIQRTEQGDSAMYLCASSFDRGNTGELFFGEGSRLTVL.

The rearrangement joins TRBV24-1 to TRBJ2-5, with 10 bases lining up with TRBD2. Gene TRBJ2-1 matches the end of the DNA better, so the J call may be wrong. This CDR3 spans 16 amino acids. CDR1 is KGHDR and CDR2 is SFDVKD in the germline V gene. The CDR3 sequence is CATSDLSGRDGNEQFF. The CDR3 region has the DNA TGTGCCACCAGTGACCTCAGCGGGAGGGATGGTAATGAGCAGTTCTTC.

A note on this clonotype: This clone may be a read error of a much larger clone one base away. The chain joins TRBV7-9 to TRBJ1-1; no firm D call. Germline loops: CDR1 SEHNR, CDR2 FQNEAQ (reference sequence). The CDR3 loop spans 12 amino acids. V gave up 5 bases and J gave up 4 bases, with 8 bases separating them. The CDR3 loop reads CASSRMSTEAFF. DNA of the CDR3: TGTGCCAGCAGCCGAATGAGCACTGAAGCTTTCTTT.

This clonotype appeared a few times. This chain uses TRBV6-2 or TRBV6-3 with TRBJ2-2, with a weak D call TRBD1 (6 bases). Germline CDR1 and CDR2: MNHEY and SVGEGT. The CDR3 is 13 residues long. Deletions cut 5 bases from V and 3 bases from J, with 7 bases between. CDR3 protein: CASSHRDTGELFF. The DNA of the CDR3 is TGTGCCAGCAGTCACAGGGACACCGGGGAGCTGTTTTTT.

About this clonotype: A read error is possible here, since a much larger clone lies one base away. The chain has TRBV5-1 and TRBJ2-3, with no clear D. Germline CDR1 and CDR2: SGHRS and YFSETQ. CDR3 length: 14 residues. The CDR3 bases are TGTGCCAGCAGCCTTGGATTGAGGTCAGATACGCAGTATTTT. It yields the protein CASSLGLRSDTQYF. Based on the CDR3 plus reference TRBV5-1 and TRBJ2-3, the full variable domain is KAGVTQTPRYLIKTRGQQVTLSCSPISGHRSVSWYQQTPGQGLQFLFEYFSETQRNKGNFPGRFSGRQFSNSRSEMNVSTLELGDSALYLCASSLGLRSDTQYFGPGTRLTVL.

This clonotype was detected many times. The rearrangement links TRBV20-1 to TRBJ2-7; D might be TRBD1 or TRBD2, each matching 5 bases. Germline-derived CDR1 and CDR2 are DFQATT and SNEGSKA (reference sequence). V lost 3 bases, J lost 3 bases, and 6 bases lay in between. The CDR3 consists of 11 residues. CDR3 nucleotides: TGCAGTGCTAGGGGGGACTACGAGCAGTACTTC. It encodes CSARGDYEQYF.

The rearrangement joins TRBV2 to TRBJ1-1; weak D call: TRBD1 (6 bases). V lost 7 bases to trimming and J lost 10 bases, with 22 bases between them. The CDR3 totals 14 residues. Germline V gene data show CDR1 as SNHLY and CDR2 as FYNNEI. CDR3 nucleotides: TGTGCCAGCACCTTAGGAGACAGGTCACCGGGAGCTTTCTTT. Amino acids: CASTLGDRSPGAFF.

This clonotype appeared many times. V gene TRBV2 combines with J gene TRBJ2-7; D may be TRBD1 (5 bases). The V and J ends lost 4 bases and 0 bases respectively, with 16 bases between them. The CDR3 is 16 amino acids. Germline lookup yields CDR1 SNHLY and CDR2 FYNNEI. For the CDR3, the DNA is TGTGCCAGCAGTGTTTCCAGGGCCCTCAGCTCCTACGAGCAGTACTTC. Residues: CASSVSRALSSYEQYF. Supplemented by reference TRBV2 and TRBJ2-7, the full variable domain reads EPEVTQTPSHQVTQMGQEVILRCVPISNHLYFYWYRQILGQKVEFLVSFYNNEISEKSEIFDDQFSVERPDGSNFTLKIRSTKLEDSAMYFCASSVSRALSSYEQYFGPGTRLTVT.

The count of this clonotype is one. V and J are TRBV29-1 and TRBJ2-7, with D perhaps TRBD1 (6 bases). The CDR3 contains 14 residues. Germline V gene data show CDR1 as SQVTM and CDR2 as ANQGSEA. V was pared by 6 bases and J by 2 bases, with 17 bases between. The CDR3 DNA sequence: TGCAGCGTCCGATTTACAGGGCGCGCCTACGAGCAGTACTTC. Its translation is CSVRFTGRAYEQYF.